This passage covers 11 T cell receptor beta chains from one sample sequenced in a study of shared clonotypes between healthy human individuals. TCRdb's table, derived via immunoSEQ multiplex PCR, lists solely in-frame clones and lacks some. The sample lists 110,000 or so clones, approximately 70% occurring once. The sequenced sample was memory CD8+ T cells sorted from blood. Subset described: CD45RO+ cells pooled with CCR7-negative TemRA cells. These receptor sequences come from a woman aged 25 to 39 in good health.

V and J are TRBV28 and TRBJ2-5; 10 bases align to TRBD2. V was clipped by 6 bases and J by 4 bases; unmatched bases: 8. From germline, CDR1 is MDHEN and CDR2 SYDVKM. The CDR3 covers 15 residues. CDR3 sequence (DNA): TGTGCCAGCAGACCACTAGCGGGAAATGGAGAGACCCAGTACTTC. Amino acids: CASRPLAGNGETQYF.

This clone was counted between two and nine times. Written as DNA, the CDR3 is TGTGCCAGCGGAACAGGGGACGGATCACCCCTCCACTTT. As protein: CASGTGDGSPLHF. V is TRBV6-4 and J is TRBJ1-6; 7 bases agree with TRBD1. V lost 8 bases and J lost 10; bases outside the gene matches: 8. This CDR3 has 13 residues. Germline V CDR1 and CDR2: MRHNA, SNTAGT.

This clone was seen many times. The chain combines TRBV10-3 with TRBJ2-7; 13 bases are shared with TRBD2. The CDR3 extends over 16 amino acids. Germline V gene data show CDR1 as ENHRY and CDR2 as SYGVKD. With 3 bases clipped from V and 4 bases from J, the junction kept 6 bases outside the gene matches. In nucleotides, the CDR3 is TGTGCCATCAGTGAAGGGACTAGCGGGAATCAGTACGAGCAGTACTTC. Its translation: CAISEGTSGNQYEQYF.

The chain carries TRBV15 and TRBJ2-1; possibly TRBD1 for D (5 bases). The CDR3 has 15 amino acids. Germline CDR1 is LNHNV and CDR2 is YYDKDF (reference sequence). Trimming took off 3 bases at V and 2 bases at J, with 11 bases between the two ends. The CDR3 reads CATSSLRTPYNEQFF. DNA for the CDR3: TGTGCCACCAGCAGTCTGAGGACACCCTACAATGAGCAGTTCTTC.

This clone has a single count. This chain links TRBV27 with TRBJ2-3; 10 nucleotides line up with TRBD2. This CDR3 is 16 amino acids long. J lost 6 bases, V lost 2 bases, and 8 bases had no gene match. Germline loops: CDR1 MNHEY, CDR2 SMNVEV (reference sequence). The CDR3: CASSLSLAGAFDTQYF. In DNA form, the CDR3 reads TGTGCCAGCAGTTTAAGCCTAGCGGGAGCTTTCGATACGCAGTATTTT.

This clone was observed a few times. The CDR3 DNA sequence: TGTGCCAGCAGTGCCATTCGGACACTCATGAACACTGAAGCTTTCTTT. Amino acids: CASSAIRTLMNTEAFF. This chain uses TRBV27 with TRBJ1-1; D perhaps matches TRBD1 (5 bases). V lost 5 bases, J lost 0 bases, and 16 bases lay in between. The CDR3 runs to 16 residues. Per the germline V gene, CDR1 is MNHEY and CDR2 is SMNVEV (reference sequence).

The V gene is TRBV15, the J gene TRBJ1-1, with TRBD1 as a possible D gene (5 bases). V lost 7 bases to trimming and J lost 5 bases, with 17 bases between them. Germline CDR1 is LNHNV and CDR2 is YYDKDF (reference sequence). The CDR3 extends over 14 amino acids. The CDR3 reads CATTPKGQWTEAFF. In nucleotides, the CDR3 is TGTGCCACCACCCCTAAGGGGCAGTGGACTGAAGCTTTCTTT.

This clone was picked up a small number of times. Other nucleotide sequences from this sample produce the same CDR3. The J gene is TRBJ2-7, the V gene TRBV2, with TRBD2 identical over 10 bases. Germline assignment: CDR1 SNHLY and CDR2 FYNNEI. The J segment lost 4 bases and the V segment lost 5 bases, leaving 11 bases of the junction unmatched. The CDR3 covers 16 residues. CDR3 coding DNA: TGTGCCAGCAGTTTTTCTACCGGGACTAGCGATTACGAGCAGTACTTC. Its protein is CASSFSTGTSDYEQYF.

The V gene is TRBV27, the J gene TRBJ2-7; 9 bases align to TRBD2. With 4 bases clipped from V and 2 bases from J, the junction kept 12 bases outside the gene matches. Germline V gene lookup returns CDR1 MNHEY and CDR2 SMNVEV (reference sequence). CDR3 size: 17 residues. Here the CDR3 reads CASSSRTSAPGPYEQYF. CDR3 nucleotide sequence: TGTGCCAGCAGTTCTAGGACTAGCGCCCCGGGTCCCTACGAGCAGTACTTC.

The chain uses TRBV7-2 and TRBJ2-1; TRBD1 matches at 10 bases. Looked up from germline, CDR1 is SGHTA and CDR2 is FQGNSA. V gave up 10 bases and J gave up 2 bases; unmatched junction bases: 8. CDR3 length: 15 amino acids. The CDR3 DNA reads as TGTGCCACCAAGACAGGGGGCGGGACCTACAATGAGCAGTTCTTC. Amino acid sequence: CATKTGGGTYNEQFF.

V is TRBV11-2 and J is TRBJ2-7; D remains ambiguous. CDR3 length: 13 residues. The V end lost 1 base, the J end lost 3 bases, and 7 bases lay between the germline ends. CDR1 is SGHAT and CDR2 is FQNNGV in the germline V gene. The CDR3 region has the DNA TGTGCCAGCAGCTTAGCGTCCAGCTACGAGCAGTACTTC. This encodes CASSLASSYEQYF.